This T cell receptor (beta chain) was sequenced for a study of PD-L1 blockade in urothelial cancer. As to time point: pretreatment peripheral blood. Germline CDR1 LNHNV, CDR2 YYDKDF (reference sequence). The V and J ends lost 4 bases and 5 bases respectively, with 12 bases between them. The CDR3 sequence is 13 residues long. Repertoires were generated with immunoSEQ multiplex PCR, while TCRdb's copy carries only in-frame clones and drops some. The repertoire holds 130,000 or so clones, 65% to 85% seen once, with 3.2% in the top ten. The material sequenced was PBMCs, taken around atezolizumab (anti-PD-L1) treatment. The sequence was obtained from a man aged 50-59 years with urothelial cancer. V is TRBV15 and J is TRBJ2-7, with a weak D call TRBD1 (5 bases). The CDR3 loop is CATSTRVLDEQYF. CDR3 sequence (DNA): TGTGCCACCAGCACCAGGGTATTGGACGAGCAGTACTTC.